This T cell receptor (beta chain) was identified during a study of blood T cells in healthy people across ages. Across the study: About one barcoded beta molecule per two T cells was captured by template switching.

Isolation per sample recovered at least 6 million PBMCs. There are 16 residues in the CDR3. V was pared by 6 bases and J by 5 bases, with 22 bases between. Germline values: CDR1 ENHRY, CDR2 SYGVKD. Then a second PCR, running about 6 to 11 cycles, was carried out with a sample-barcoded 5' primer and a J-beta primer mix. Each cDNA molecule was tagged by a template-switch adaptor that had 12 random nucleotides. TCRdb re-analysed the 5' RACE reads in MiXCR, keeping a single row per CDR3 protein. The data contain fewer than 2,000,000 distinct CDR3 sequences, 34% of them singletons. The receptor was derived from a woman aged 25 to 39 in good health. Sequencing input: blood. This chain links TRBV10-3 with TRBJ1-2; D is ambiguous. The CDR3 protein is CAISPGGLTSIYGYTF. Written as DNA, the CDR3 is TGTGCCATCAGCCCCGGCGGCCTTACATCGATATATGGCTACACCTTC.